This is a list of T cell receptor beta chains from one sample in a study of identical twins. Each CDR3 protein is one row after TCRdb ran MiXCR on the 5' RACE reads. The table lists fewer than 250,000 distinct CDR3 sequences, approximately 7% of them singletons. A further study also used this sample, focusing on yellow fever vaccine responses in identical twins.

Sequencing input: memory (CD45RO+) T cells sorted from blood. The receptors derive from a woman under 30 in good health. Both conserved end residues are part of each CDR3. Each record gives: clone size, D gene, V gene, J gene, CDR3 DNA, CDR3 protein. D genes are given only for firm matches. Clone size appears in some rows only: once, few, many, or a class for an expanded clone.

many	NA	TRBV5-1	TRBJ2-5	TGCGCCAGCAGCTTGCGAAGAGGCCAAGAGACCCAGTACTTC	CASSLRRGQETQYF
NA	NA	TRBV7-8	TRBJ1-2	TGTGCCAGCAGCTTCCGGGCGACCTATGGCTACACCTTC	CASSFRATYGYTF
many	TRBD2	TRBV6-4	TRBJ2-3	TGTGCCAGCAGCGTAACCGGGACTAGAGGCACAGATACGCAGTATTTT	CASSVTGTRGTDTQYF
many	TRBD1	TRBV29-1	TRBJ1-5	TGCAGCGTTCGGACAGGGGGCGATCGGCCCCAGCATTTT	CSVRTGGDRPQHF
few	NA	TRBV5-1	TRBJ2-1	TGCGCCAGCAGCACGGGGACCAATTACAATGAGCAGTTCTTC	CASSTGTNYNEQFF
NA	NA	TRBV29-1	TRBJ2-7	TGCAGCGCAACCGGGGAGCGCTCCTACGAGCAGTACTTC	CSATGERSYEQYF
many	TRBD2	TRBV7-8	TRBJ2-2	TGTGCCAGCAGCCTAGGGACTAGCGGGACCGGGGAGCTGTTTTTT	CASSLGTSGTGELFF
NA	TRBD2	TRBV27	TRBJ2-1	TGTGCCAGCCGGTGGTATAGCGGGAGGGACAATGAGCAGTTCTTC	CASRWYSGRDNEQFF
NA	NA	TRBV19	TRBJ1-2	TGTGCCAGTAGTAACCCGGCTAGGGGACACTATGGCTACACCTTC	CASSNPARGHYGYTF
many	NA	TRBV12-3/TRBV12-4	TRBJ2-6	TGTGCCAGCAGTGACATAACCGGGGCCAACGTCCTGACTTTC	CASSDITGANVLTF